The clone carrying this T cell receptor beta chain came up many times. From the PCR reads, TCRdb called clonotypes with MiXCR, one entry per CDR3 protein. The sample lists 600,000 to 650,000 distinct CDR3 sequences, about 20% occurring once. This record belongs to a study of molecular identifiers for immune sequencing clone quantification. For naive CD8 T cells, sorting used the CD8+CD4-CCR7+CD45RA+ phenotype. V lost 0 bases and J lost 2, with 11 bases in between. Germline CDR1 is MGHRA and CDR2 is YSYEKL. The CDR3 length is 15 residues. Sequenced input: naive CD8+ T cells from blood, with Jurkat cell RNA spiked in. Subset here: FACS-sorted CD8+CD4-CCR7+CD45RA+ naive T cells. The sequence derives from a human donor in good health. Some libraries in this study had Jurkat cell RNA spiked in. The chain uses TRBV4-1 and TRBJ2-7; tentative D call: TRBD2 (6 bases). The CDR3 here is CASSQELGGTYEQYF. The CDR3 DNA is TGCGCCAGCAGCCAAGAACTCGGGGGTACCTACGAGCAGTACTTC.